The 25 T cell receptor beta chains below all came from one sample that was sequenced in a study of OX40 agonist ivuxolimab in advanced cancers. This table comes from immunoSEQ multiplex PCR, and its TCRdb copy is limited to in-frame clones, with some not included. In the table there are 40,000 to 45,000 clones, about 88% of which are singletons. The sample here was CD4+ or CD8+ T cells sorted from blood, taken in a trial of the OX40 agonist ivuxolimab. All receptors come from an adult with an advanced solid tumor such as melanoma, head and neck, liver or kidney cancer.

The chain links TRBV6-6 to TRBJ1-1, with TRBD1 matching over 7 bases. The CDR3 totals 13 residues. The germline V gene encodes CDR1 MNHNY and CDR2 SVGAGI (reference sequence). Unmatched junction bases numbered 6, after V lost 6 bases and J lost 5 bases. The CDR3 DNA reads TGTGCCAGCAGACAGGGGTTTGGGACTGAAGCTTTCTTT. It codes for CASRQGFGTEAFF.

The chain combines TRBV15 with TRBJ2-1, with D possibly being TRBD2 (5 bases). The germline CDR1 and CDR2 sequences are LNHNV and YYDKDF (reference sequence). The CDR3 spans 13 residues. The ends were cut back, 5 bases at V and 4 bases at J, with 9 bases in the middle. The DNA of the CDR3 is TGTGCCACCAGCCTGGACTTTTACAATGAGCAGTTCTTC. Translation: CATSLDFYNEQFF.

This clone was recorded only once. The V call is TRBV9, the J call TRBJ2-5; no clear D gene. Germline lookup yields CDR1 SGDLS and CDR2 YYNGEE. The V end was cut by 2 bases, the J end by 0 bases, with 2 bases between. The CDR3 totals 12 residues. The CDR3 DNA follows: TGTGCCAGCAGCGTGGACCAAGAGACCCAGTACTTC. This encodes CASSVDQETQYF. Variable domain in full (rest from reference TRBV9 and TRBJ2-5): DSGVTQTPKHLITATGQRVTLRCSPRSGDLSVYWYQQSLDQGLQFLIQYYNGEERAKGNILERFSAQQFPDLHSELNLSSLELGDSALYFCASSVDQETQYFGPGTRLLVL.

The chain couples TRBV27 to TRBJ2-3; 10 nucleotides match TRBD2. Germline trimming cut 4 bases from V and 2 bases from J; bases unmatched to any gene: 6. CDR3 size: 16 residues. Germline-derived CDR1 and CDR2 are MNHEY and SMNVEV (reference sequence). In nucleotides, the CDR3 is TGTGCCAGCAGTTCCTCTACTAGCGGGATCACAGATACGCAGTATTTT. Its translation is CASSSSTSGITDTQYF.

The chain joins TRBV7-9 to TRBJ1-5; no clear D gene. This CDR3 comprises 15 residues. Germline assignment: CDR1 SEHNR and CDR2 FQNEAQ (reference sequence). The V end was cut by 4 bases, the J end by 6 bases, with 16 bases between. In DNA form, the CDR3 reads TGTGCCAGCAGCTCCAGCGGGGAGGTGGGTCAGCCCCAGCATTTT. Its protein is CASSSSGEVGQPQHF.

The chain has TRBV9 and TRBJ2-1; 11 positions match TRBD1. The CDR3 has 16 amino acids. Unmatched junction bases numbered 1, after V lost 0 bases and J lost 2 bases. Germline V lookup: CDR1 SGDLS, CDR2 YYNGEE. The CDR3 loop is CASSVEGQGAYNEQFF. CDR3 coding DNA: TGTGCCAGCAGCGTAGAGGGACAGGGGGCCTACAATGAGCAGTTCTTC.

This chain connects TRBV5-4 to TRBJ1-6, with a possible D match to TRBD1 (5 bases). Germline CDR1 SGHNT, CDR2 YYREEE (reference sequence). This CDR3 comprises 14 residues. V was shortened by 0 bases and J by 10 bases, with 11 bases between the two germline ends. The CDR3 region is CASSLAVRGSPLHF. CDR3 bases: TGTGCCAGCAGCTTGGCTGTGAGGGGCTCACCCCTCCACTTT.

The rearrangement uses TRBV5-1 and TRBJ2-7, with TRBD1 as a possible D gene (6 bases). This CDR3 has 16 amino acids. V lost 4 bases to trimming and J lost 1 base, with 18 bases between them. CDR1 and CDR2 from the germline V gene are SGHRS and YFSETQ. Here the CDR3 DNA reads TGCGCCAGCAGCGGAATCGAGGTAGGGGGTTCCTACGAGCAGTACTTC. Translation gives CASSGIEVGGSYEQYF.

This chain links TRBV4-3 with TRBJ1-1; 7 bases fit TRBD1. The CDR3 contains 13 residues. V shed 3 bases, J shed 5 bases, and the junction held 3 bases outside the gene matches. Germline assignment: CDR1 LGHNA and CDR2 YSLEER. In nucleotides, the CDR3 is TGCGCCAGCAGCCAGGTCAGGGGGACTGAAGCTTTCTTT. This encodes CASSQVRGTEAFF.

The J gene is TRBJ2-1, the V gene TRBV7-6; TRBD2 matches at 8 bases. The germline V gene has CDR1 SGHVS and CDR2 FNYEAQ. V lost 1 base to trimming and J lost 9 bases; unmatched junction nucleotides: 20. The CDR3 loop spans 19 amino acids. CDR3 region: CASSLEVAGPARYGVEQFF. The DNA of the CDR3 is TGTGCCAGCAGCTTAGAGGTAGCGGGGCCCGCCCGATATGGGGTTGAGCAGTTCTTC.

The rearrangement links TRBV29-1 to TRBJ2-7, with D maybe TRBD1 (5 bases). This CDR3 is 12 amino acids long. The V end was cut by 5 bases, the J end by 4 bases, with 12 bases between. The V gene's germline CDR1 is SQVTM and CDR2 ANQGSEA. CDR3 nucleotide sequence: TGCAGCGTTTTAGACAGCTTGTACGAGCAGTACTTC. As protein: CSVLDSLYEQYF.

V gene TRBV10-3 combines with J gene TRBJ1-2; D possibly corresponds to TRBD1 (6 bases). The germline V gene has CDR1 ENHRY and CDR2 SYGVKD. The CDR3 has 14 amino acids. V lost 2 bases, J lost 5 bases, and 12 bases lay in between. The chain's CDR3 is CAISETGTLYGYTF. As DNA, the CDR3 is TGTGCCATCAGTGAGACCGGGACACTTTATGGCTACACCTTC.

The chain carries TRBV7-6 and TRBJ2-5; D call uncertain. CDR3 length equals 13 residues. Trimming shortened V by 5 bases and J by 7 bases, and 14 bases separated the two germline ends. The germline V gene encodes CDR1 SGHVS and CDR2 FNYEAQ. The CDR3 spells CASSPWDLGTQYF. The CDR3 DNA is TGTGCCAGCAGCCCCTGGGATCTGGGGACCCAGTACTTC.

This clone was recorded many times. In DNA, the CDR3 is TGCGCCAGCAGCCAAGATAGGAAAATGGGCGAGCAGTACTTC. Its translation is CASSQDRKMGEQYF. The chain carries TRBV4-3 and TRBJ2-7; D unclear. V gave up 0 bases and J gave up 6 bases, with 12 bases separating them. The germline V gene encodes CDR1 LGHNA and CDR2 YSLEER. The CDR3 extends over 14 amino acids.

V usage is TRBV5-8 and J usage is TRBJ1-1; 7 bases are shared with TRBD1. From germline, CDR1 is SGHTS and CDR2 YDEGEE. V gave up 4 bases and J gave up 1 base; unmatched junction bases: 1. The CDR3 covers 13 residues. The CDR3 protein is CASSRTGNTEAFF. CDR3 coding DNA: TGTGCCAGCAGCCGGACAGGGAACACTGAAGCTTTCTTT.

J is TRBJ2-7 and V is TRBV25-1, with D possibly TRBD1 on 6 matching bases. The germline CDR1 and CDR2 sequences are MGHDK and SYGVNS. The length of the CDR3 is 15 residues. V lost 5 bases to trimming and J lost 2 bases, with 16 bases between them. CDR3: CASSSPDRPAYEQYF. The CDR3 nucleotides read TGTGCCAGCAGTTCGCCCGACAGGCCCGCCTACGAGCAGTACTTC.

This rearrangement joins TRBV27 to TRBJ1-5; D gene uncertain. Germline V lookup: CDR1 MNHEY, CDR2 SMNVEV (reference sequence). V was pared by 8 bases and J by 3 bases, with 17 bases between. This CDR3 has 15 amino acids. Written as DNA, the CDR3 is TGTGCCAGCTCATTTAGGGTGGGTCCCAATCAGCCCCAGCATTTT. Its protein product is CASSFRVGPNQPQHF.

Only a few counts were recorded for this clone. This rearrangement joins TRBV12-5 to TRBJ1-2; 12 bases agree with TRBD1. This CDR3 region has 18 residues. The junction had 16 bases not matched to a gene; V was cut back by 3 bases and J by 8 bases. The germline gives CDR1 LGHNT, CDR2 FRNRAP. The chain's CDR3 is CASGFISPDRDRGRGYTF. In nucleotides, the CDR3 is TGTGCTAGTGGTTTTATTTCCCCTGACCGGGACAGGGGGCGCGGCTACACCTTC.

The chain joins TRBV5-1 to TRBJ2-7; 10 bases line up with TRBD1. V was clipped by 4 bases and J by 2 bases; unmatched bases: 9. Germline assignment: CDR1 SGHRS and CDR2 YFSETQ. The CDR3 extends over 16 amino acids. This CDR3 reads CASSPDPTGGTYEQYF. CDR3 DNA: TGCGCCAGCAGCCCGGATCCGACAGGGGGCACCTACGAGCAGTACTTC.

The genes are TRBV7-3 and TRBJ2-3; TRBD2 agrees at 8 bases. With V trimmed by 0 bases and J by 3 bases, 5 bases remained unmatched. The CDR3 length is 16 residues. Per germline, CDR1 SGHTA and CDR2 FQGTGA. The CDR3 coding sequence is TGTGCCAGCAGCTTAACCGGCGGGAGGAAGACAGATACGCAGTATTTT. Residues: CASSLTGGRKTDTQYF.

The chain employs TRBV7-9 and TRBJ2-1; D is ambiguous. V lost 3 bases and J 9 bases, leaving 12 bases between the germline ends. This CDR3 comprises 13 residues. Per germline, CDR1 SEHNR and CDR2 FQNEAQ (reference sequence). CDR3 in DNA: TGTGCCAGCAGCTTTTGGGTGGAAGGTGAGCAGTTCTTC. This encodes CASSFWVEGEQFF.

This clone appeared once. In nucleotides, the CDR3 is TGTGCCAGCAGTATCGGGACAGGCACAGATACGCAGTATTTT. This encodes CASSIGTGTDTQYF. The chain has TRBV6-5 and TRBJ2-3, with 7 positions matching TRBD1. J lost 1 base, V lost 5 bases, and 3 bases had no gene match. Germline CDR1 is MNHEY and CDR2 is SVGAGI. The CDR3 has 14 residues.

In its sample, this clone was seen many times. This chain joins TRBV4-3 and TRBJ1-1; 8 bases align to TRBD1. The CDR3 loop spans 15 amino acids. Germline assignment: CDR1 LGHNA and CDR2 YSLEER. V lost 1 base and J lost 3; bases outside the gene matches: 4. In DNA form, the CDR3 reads TGCGCCAGCAGCCAAGGGACAGGGAAGTACACTGAAGCTTTCTTT. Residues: CASSQGTGKYTEAFF.

CDR3 DNA: TGTGCCAGCAGCTTAGGGGGGACTCACGGGGAGCTGTTTTTT. This gives the protein CASSLGGTHGELFF. The rearrangement joins TRBV11-3 to TRBJ2-2; TRBD2 might be the D (6 bases). The CDR3 covers 14 residues. Germline assignment: CDR1 SGHNT and CDR2 YENEEA. Trimming shortened V by 1 base and J by 7 bases, and 10 bases separated the two germline ends.

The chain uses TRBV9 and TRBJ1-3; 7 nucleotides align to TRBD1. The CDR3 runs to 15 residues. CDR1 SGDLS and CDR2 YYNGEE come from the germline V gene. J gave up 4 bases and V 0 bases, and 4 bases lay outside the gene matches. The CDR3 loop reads CASSVDTGVGNTIYF. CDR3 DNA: TGTGCCAGCAGCGTAGATACAGGGGTCGGAAACACCATATATTTT.